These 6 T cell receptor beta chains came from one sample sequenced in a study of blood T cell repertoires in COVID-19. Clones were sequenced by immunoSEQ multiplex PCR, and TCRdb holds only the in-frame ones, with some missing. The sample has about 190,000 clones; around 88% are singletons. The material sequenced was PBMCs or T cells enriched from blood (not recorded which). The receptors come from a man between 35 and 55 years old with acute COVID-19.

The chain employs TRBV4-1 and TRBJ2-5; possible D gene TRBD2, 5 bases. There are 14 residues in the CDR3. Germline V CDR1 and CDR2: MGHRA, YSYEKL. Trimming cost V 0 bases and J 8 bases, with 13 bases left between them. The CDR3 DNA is TGCGCCAGCAGCCAAGACCCACTGGGAGAAACCCAGTACTTC. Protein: CASSQDPLGETQYF.

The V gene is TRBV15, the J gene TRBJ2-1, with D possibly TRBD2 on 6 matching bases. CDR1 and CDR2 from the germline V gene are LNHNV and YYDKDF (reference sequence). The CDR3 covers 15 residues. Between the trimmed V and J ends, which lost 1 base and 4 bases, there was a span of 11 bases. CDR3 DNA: TGTGCCACCAGCAGAGGCGGGGCCCTATACAATGAGCAGTTCTTC. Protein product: CATSRGGALYNEQFF.

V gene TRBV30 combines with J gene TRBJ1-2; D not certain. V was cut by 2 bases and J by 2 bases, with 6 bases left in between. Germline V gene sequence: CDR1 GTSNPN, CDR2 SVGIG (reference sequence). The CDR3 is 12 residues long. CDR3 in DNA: TGTGCCTGGAGTCCGAGCAACTATGGCTACACCTTC. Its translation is CAWSPSNYGYTF.

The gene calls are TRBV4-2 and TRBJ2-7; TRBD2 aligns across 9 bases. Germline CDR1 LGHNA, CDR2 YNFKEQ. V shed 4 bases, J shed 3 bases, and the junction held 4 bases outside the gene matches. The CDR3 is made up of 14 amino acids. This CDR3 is CASSRGLAGYEQYF. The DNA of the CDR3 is TGTGCCAGCAGCCGGGGACTAGCTGGCTACGAGCAGTACTTC.

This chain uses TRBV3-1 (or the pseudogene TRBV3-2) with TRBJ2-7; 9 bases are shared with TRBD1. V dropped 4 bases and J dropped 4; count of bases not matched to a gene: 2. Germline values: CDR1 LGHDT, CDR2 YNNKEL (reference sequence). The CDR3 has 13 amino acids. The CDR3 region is CASSLGQGYEQYF. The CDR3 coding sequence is TGTGCCAGCAGCCTAGGACAGGGGTACGAGCAGTACTTC.

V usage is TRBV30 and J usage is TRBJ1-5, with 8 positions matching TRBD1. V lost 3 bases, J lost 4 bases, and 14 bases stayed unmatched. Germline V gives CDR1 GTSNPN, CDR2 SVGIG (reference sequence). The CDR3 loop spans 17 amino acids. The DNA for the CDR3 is TGTGCCTGGAGCCACGGACAGGGTTTAGTCGGGAATCAGCCCCAGCATTTT. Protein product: CAWSHGQGLVGNQPQHF.